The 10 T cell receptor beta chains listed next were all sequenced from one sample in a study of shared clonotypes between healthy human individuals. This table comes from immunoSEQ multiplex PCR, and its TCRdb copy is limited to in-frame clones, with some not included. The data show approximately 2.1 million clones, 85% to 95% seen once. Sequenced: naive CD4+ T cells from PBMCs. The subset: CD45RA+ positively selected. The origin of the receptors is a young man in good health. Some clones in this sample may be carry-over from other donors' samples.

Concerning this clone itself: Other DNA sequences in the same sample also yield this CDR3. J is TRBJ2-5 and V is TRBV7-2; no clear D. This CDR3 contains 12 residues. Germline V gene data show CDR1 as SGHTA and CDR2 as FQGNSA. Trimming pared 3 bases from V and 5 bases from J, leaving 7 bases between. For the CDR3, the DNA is TGTGCCAGCAGCTTGAGGCGGGAGACCCAGTACTTC. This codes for CASSLRRETQYF.

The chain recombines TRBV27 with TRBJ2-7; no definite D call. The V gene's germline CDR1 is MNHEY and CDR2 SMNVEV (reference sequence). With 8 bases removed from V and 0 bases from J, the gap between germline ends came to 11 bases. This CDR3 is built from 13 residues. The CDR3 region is CASSFKSSYEQYF. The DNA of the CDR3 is TGTGCCAGCTCTTTTAAATCCTCCTACGAGCAGTACTTC.

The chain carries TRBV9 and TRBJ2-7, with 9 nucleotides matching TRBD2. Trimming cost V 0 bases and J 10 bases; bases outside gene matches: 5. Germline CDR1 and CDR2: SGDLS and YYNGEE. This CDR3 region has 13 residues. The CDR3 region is CASSVEASGDQYF. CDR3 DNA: TGTGCCAGCAGCGTAGAAGCTAGCGGGGACCAGTACTTC.

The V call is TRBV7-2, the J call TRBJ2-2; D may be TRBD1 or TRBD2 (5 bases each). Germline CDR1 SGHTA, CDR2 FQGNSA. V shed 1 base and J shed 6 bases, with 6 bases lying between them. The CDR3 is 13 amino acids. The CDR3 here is CASSLVGPGELFF. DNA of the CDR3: TGTGCCAGCAGCTTAGTGGGACCCGGGGAGCTGTTTTTT.

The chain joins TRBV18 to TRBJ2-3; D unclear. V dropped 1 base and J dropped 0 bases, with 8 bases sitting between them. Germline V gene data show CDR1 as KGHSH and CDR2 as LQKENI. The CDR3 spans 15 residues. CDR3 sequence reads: CASSPRDFSTDTQYF. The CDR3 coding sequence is TGTGCCAGCTCACCACGCGATTTTAGCACAGATACGCAGTATTTT. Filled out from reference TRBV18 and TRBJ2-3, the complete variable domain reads NAGVMQNPRHLVRRRGQEARLRCSPMKGHSHVYWYRQLPEEGLKFMVYLQKENIIDESGMPKERFSAEFPKEGPSILRIQQVVRGDSAAYFCASSPRDFSTDTQYFGPGTRLTVL.

This CDR3 reads CARSLVSHPPFNEQFF. In DNA form, the CDR3 reads TGTGCCAGAAGCTTAGTCTCTCACCCCCCCTTCAATGAGCAGTTCTTC. This sequence joins TRBV7-5 and TRBJ2-1. TRBV7-5 is a pseudogene. The CDR3 length is 16 residues.

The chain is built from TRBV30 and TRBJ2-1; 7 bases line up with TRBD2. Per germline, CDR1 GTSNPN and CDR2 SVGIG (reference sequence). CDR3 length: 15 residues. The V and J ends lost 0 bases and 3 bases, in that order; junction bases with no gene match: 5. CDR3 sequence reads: CAWSVPSGFYNEQFF. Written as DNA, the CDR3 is TGTGCCTGGAGTGTACCTAGCGGATTCTACAATGAGCAGTTCTTC.

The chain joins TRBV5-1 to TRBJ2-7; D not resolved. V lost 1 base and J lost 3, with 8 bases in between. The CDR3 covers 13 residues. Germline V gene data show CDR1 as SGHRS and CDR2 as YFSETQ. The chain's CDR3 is CASSLSDNYEQYF. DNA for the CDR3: TGCGCCAGCAGCTTGAGCGACAACTACGAGCAGTACTTC.

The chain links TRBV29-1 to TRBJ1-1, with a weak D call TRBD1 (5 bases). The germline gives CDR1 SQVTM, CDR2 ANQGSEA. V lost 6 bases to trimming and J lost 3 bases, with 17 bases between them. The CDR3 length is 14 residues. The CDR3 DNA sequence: TGCAGCGTGGCCAATGTGGGGCGGGACACTGAAGCTTTCTTT. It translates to CSVANVGRDTEAFF.

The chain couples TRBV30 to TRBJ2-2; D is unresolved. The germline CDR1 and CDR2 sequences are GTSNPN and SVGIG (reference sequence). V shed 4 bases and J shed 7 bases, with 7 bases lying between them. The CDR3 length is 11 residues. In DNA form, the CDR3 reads TGTGCCTGGACCCCGAGCGGGGAGCTGTTTTTT. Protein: CAWTPSGELFF.